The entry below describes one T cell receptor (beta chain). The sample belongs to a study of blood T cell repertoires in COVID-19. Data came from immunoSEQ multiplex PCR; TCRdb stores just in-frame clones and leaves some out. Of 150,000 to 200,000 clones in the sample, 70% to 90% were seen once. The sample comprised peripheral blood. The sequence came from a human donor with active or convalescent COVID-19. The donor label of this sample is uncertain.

CDR3 protein: CASSLTGGLDGYTF. For the CDR3, the DNA is TGTGCCAGCAGTTTAACAGGGGGCCTTGATGGCTACACCTTC. The V and J genes are TRBV28 and TRBJ1-2; TRBD1 aligns across 9 bases. The CDR3 spans 14 residues. J was trimmed by 6 bases and V by 2 bases; bases with no gene match: 4. The germline CDR1 and CDR2 sequences are MDHEN and SYDVKM.